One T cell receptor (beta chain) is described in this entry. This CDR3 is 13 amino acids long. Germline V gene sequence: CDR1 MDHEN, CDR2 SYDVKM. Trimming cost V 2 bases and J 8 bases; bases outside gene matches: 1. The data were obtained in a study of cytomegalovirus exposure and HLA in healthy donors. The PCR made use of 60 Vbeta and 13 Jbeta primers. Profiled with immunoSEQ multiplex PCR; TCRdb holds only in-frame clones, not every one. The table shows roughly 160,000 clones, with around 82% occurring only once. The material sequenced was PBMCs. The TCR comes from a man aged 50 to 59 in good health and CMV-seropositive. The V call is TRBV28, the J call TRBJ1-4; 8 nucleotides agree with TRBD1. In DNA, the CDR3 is TGTGCCAGCAGTTTAGGGGACAGGGAAAAACTGTTTTTT. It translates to CASSLGDREKLFF.